These T cell receptor beta chains were read from a single sample in a study of T cell responses to AZD1222 COVID-19 vaccine. TCRdb's table, derived via immunoSEQ multiplex PCR, lists solely in-frame clones and lacks some. The sample comprises about 120,000 clones, about 90% of which are singletons, and 8.4% rests with the top ten. Material: peripheral blood, obtained on day 0 of AZD1222 vaccination. Receptors originate from an adult in good health. CDR3s include the opening cysteine and the closing phenylalanine or tryptophan. The D gene is left open where the match is weak. Some rows mark clone size as missing; the rest say once, few, many or name a class of expanded clone.

TRBJ2-5	TRBV28	TRBD2	-	TGTGCCAGCAGTTTATTCCGTAGGACTAGCGGCCAAGAGACCCAGTACTTC	CASSLFRRTSGQETQYF
TRBJ1-2	TRBV7-3	TRBD1	-	TGTGCCAGCAGCCCAGGGGGACAGACCTTTCTTGGCTACACCTTC	CASSPGGQTFLGYTF
TRBJ1-5	TRBV19	-	-	TGTGCCAGTAGCCCCCCCCCTCAGAATAGCAATCAGCCCCAGCATTTT	CASSPPPQNSNQPQHF
TRBJ1-2	TRBV7-9	-	-	TGTGCCAGCAGTCGGACAGCTCGGGGCTATGGCTACACCTTC	CASSRTARGYGYTF
TRBJ2-3	TRBV6-2/TRBV6-3	-	-	TGTGCCAGCAGTTTACCACCATGGGAGGATACGCAGTATTTT	CASSLPPWEDTQYF
TRBJ2-5	TRBV7-3	-	once	TGTGCCAGCAGCTTAACTCGGGGGTCTAAAGAGACCCAGTACTTC	CASSLTRGSKETQYF
TRBJ2-1	TRBV11-2	-	-	TGTGCCAGCGGGTGGGGTCCCTCCTACAATGAGCAGTTCTTC	CASGWGPSYNEQFF
TRBJ1-5	TRBV7-9	-	-	TGTGCCAGCAGCTTAGGGCCTGCCCGACCTAATCAGCCCCAGCATTTT	CASSLGPARPNQPQHF
TRBJ2-7	TRBV19	-	-	TGTGCCAGTAGTGTGCGACAGCAAGCCTACGAGCAGTACTTC	CASSVRQQAYEQYF
TRBJ1-6	TRBV18	-	-	TGTGCCAGCTCTCACGGTCGGGATTCTATTAATTCACCCCTCCACTTT	CASSHGRDSINSPLHF
TRBJ2-4	TRBV30	-	-	TGTGCCTGGAGTGCCTGGGGGCCGTGGGAAGCCAAAAACATTCAGTACTTC	CAWSAWGPWEAKNIQYF
TRBJ2-5	TRBV18	-	-	TGTGCCAGCTCAATTGGTTTCCAAGAGACCCAGTACTTC	CASSIGFQETQYF
TRBJ2-3	TRBV19	TRBD2	-	TGTGCCAGTAGTACCCTGCCGGGACTAGGGACAGATACGCAGTATTTT	CASSTLPGLGTDTQYF
TRBJ1-1	TRBV30	-	-	TGTGCCTGGAACCCCCCGGACGCGGCGAACACTGAAGCTTTCTTT	CAWNPPDAANTEAFF
TRBJ1-5	TRBV18	-	once	TGTGCCAGCTCACGGGACACTTATCAGCCCCAGCATTTT	CASSRDTYQPQHF
TRBJ1-1	TRBV30	-	-	TGTGCCGGGGGGTACGGGGGAATGAACACTGAAGCTTTCTTT	CAGGYGGMNTEAFF
TRBJ2-5	TRBV3-1/TRBV3-2	TRBD2	-	TGTGCCAGCAGCCAACGAGAAGCTAGCGGGAGAGGTAGGACCCAGTACTTC	CASSQREASGRGRTQYF
TRBJ2-1	TRBV12-3/TRBV12-4	-	-	TGTGCCAGCAGTTTCTCACTGCCCTCAGAGCAGTTCTTC	CASSFSLPSEQFF
TRBJ2-2	TRBV10-1	-	-	TGCGCCAGCAGTGAGTTTGGGACAAGAAAAAACACCGGGGAGCTGTTTTTT	CASSEFGTRKNTGELFF
TRBJ2-1	TRBV9	-	once	TGTGCCAGCAGCGTAGCCCCAGCGTCCCCTGAGCAGTTCTTC	CASSVAPASPEQFF
TRBJ1-1	TRBV6-5	-	-	TGTGCCAGCAGTTACCCCCAACAGGGTTCGAACACTGAAGCTTTCTTT	CASSYPQQGSNTEAFF
TRBJ1-6	TRBV30	TRBD1	-	TGTGCCTGCAGACAGGGGGTCTCCTATAATTCACCCCTCCACTTT	CACRQGVSYNSPLHF
TRBJ1-1	TRBV7-2	-	-	TGTGCCAGCAGCCCCGGGGGGTTAAGGGACACTGAAGCTTTCTTT	CASSPGGLRDTEAFF
TRBJ2-7	TRBV5-6	-	-	TGTGCCAGCAGCCCCGGGGGTTACGAGCAGTACTTC	CASSPGGYEQYF
TRBJ2-7	TRBV18	TRBD1	-	TGTGCCAGCTCACCGCAGAGGACAGGGTTAGTAAACGAGCAGTACTTC	CASSPQRTGLVNEQYF
TRBJ1-2	TRBV28	-	-	TGTGCCAGCAGGGGAGGAGCGAACTATGGCTACACCTTC	CASRGGANYGYTF
TRBJ1-6	TRBV5-6	TRBD1	-	TGTGCCAGCAGCCCGGACAGGGGGCGTTCACCCCTCCACTTT	CASSPDRGRSPLHF
TRBJ1-2	TRBV6-4	-	-	TGTGCCAGCAGTGACGGGGGCAGGGACTATGGCTACACCTTC	CASSDGGRDYGYTF
TRBJ2-1	TRBV7-6	TRBD2	-	TGTGCCAGCAGCTTAGCGGACCCCGGGGGGAGCTCCTACAATGAGCAGTTCTTC	CASSLADPGGSSYNEQFF
TRBJ2-1	TRBV27	-	-	TGTGCCAGCAGTGGGGGGTGGGCCAATGAGCAGTTCTTC	CASSGGWANEQFF
TRBJ1-1	TRBV6-1	-	-	TGTGCCAGCAGTGAAATCGGGAGGGGTGGAACTGAAGCTTTCTTT	CASSEIGRGGTEAFF
TRBJ2-7	TRBV5-6	TRBD1	-	TGTGCCAGCAGCTACCGGGACAGGGCAGGGGAGCAGTACTTC	CASSYRDRAGEQYF
TRBJ2-3	TRBV29-1	TRBD2	-	TGCAGCGTTGGGGGACTAGCGGGGTTCGCGCAGTATTTT	CSVGGLAGFAQYF
TRBJ1-5	TRBV6-5	TRBD1	-	TGTGCCAGCAGCCCGGACAGGGTTGGCAATCAGCCCCAGCATTTT	CASSPDRVGNQPQHF
TRBJ2-1	TRBV9	TRBD2	-	TGTGCCAGCAGCGGATCCGGGACTAGCGGCAATCCCGACGGGGATGAGCAGTTCTTC	CASSGSGTSGNPDGDEQFF
TRBJ1-6	TRBV28	TRBD1	once	TGTGCCAGCAGGGAGGGACAGGGAAATTCACCCCTCCACTTT	CASREGQGNSPLHF
TRBJ2-2	TRBV6-2/TRBV6-3	TRBD1	-	TGTGCCAGCAGTTCCGCCGGGACAGGTGACACCGGGGAGCTGTTTTTT	CASSSAGTGDTGELFF